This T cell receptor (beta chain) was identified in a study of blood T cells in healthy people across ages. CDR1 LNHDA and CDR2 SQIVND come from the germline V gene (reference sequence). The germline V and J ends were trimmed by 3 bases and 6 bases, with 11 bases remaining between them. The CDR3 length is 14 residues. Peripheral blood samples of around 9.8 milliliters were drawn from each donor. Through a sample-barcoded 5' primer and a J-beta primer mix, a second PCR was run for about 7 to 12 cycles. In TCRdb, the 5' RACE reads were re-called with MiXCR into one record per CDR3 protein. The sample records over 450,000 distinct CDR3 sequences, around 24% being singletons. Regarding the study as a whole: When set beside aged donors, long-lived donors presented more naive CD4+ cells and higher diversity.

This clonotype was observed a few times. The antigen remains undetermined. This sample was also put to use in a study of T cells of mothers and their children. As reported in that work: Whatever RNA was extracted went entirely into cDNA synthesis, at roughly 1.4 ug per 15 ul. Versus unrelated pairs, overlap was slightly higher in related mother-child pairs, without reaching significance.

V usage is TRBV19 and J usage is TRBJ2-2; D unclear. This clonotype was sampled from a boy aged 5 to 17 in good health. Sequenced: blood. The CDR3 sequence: CASSIGLGSGELFF. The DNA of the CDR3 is TGTGCCAGTAGTATCGGCTTAGGGTCCGGGGAGCTGTTTTTT.